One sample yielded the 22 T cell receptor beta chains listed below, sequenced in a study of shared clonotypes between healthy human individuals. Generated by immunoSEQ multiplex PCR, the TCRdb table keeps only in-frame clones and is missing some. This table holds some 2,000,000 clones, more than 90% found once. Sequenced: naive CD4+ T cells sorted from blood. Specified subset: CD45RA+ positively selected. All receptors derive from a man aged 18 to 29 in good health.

The CDR3 DNA reads TGTGCCAGCAGCCTTCCTAGCGGAGTCATAAATACGCAGTATTTT. It specifies CASSLPSGVINTQYF. V usage is TRBV5-6 and J usage is TRBJ2-3; 7 bases agree with TRBD2. The CDR3 consists of 15 residues. CDR1 and CDR2 from the germline V gene are SGHDT and YYEEEE. With 4 bases clipped from V and 7 bases from J, the junction kept 12 bases outside the gene matches. Filled out from reference TRBV5-6 and TRBJ2-3, the complete variable domain reads DAGVTQSPTHLIKTRGQQVTLRCSPKSGHDTVSWYQQALGQGPQFIFQYYEEEERQRGNFPDRFSGHQFPNYSSELNVNALLLGDSALYLCASSLPSGVINTQYFGPGTRLTVL.

This chain's CDR3 is CASGLSRKEGTGNSDEQFF. The CDR3 region has the DNA TGTGCTAGTGGTTTATCACGCAAGGAAGGGACAGGGAATTCTGATGAGCAGTTCTTC. V usage is TRBV12-5 and J usage is TRBJ2-1; 9 bases fit TRBD1. Germline CDR1 LGHNT, CDR2 FRNRAP. V trimming: 3 bases; J trimming: 8 bases; junction bases outside the gene matches: 20. This CDR3 is built from 19 residues.

The CDR3 nucleotides are TGTGCCAGCAGCTTAGCGACCGGATCTGGAAACACCATATATTTT. Protein product: CASSLATGSGNTIYF. V usage is TRBV7-8 and J usage is TRBJ1-3; D gene unclear. Between the trimmed V and J ends, which lost 0 bases and 1 base, there was a span of 7 bases. The CDR3 length is 15 residues. CDR1 and CDR2 (germline): SGHVS, FQNEAQ.

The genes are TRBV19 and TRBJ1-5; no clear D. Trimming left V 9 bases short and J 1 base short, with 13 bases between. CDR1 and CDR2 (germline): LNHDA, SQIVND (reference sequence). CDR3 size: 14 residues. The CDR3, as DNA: TGTGCCAGCCACAGCTTAAGGAGCAATCAGCCCCAGCATTTT. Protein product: CASHSLRSNQPQHF. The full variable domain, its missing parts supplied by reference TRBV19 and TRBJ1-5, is DGGITQSPKYLFRKEGQNVTLSCEQNLNHDAMYWYRQDPGQGLRLIYYSQIVNDFQKGDIAEGYSVSREKKESFPLTVTSAQKNPTAFYLCASHSLRSNQPQHFGDGTRLSIL.

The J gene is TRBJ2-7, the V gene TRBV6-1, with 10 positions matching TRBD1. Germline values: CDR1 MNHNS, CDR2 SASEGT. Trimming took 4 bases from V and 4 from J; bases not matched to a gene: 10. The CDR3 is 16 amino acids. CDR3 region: CASSVNPGQGTYEQYF. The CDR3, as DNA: TGTGCCAGCAGTGTAAACCCGGGACAGGGGACTTACGAGCAGTACTTC.

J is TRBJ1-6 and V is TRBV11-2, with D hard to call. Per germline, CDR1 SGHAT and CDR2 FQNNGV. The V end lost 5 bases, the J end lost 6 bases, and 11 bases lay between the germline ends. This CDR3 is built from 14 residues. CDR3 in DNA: TGTGCCAGCAGCCCTGACACGCTTAATTCACCCCTCCACTTT. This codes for CASSPDTLNSPLHF.

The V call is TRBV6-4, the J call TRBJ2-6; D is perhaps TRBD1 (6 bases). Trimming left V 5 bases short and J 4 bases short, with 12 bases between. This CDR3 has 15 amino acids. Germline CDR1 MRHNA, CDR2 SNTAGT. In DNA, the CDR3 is TGTGCCAGCAGTTCAGAGGGGACAGGGGCCAACGTCCTGACTTTC. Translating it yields CASSSEGTGANVLTF.

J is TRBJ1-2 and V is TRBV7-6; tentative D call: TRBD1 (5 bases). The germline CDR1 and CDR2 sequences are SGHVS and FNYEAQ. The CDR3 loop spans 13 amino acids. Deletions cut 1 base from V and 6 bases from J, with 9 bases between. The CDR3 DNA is TGTGCCAGCAGCTTAGGCTCCAGGGATGGCTACACCTTC. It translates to CASSLGSRDGYTF.

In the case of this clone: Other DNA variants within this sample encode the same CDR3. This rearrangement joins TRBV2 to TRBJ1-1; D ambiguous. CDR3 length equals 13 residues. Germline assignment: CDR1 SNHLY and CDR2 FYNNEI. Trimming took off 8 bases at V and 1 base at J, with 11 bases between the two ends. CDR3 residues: CASSRTENTEAFF. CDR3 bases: TGTGCCAGCTCCCGGACCGAGAACACTGAAGCTTTCTTT. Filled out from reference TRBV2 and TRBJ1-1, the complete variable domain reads EPEVTQTPSHQVTQMGQEVILRCVPISNHLYFYWYRQILGQKVEFLVSFYNNEISEKSEIFDDQFSVERPDGSNFTLKIRSTKLEDSAMYFCASSRTENTEAFFGQGTRLTVV.

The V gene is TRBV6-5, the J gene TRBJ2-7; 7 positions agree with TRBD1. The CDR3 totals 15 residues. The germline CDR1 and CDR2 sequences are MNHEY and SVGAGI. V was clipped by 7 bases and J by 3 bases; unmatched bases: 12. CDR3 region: CASKNIRDSRYEQYF. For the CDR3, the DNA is TGTGCCAGCAAAAACATCCGGGACAGCCGCTACGAGCAGTACTTC.

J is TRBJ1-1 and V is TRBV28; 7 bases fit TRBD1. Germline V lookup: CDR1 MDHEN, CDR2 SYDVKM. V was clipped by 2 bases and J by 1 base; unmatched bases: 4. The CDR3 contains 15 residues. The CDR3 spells CASSLGQAPNTEAFF. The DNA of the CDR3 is TGTGCCAGCAGTTTAGGACAGGCCCCGAACACTGAAGCTTTCTTT.

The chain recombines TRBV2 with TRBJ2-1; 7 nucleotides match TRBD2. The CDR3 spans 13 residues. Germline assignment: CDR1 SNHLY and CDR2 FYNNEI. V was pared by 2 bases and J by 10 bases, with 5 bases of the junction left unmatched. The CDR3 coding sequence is TGTGCCAGCAGTGAAATTGGCGGGAGCGAGCAGTTCTTC. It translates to CASSEIGGSEQFF. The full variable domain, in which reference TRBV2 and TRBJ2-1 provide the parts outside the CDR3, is EPEVTQTPSHQVTQMGQEVILRCVPISNHLYFYWYRQILGQKVEFLVSFYNNEISEKSEIFDDQFSVERPDGSNFTLKIRSTKLEDSAMYFCASSEIGGSEQFFGPGTRLTVL.

CDR3 residues: CASSLEGLAQSSYNEQFF. The CDR3 DNA reads as TGTGCCAGCAGCTTAGAAGGGCTAGCCCAGAGCTCCTACAATGAGCAGTTCTTC. The rearrangement links TRBV7-2 to TRBJ2-1, with TRBD2 as a possible D gene (5 bases). Germline assignment: CDR1 SGHTA and CDR2 FQGNSA. CDR3 length: 18 residues. V lost 1 base, J lost 0 bases, and 16 bases lay in between. Full variable domain (outside the CDR3, taken from reference TRBV7-2 and TRBJ2-1): GAGVSQSPSNKVTEKGKDVELRCDPISGHTALYWYRQSLGQGLEFLIYFQGNSAPDKSGLPSDRFSAERTGGSVSTLTIQRTQQEDSAVYLCASSLEGLAQSSYNEQFFGPGTRLTVL.

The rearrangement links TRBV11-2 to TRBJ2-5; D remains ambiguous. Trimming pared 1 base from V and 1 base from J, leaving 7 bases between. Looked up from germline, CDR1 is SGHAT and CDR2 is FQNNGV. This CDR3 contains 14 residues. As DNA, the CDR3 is TGTGCCAGCAGCTTAGGCTCGATCCAAGAGACCCAGTACTTC. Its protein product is CASSLGSIQETQYF.

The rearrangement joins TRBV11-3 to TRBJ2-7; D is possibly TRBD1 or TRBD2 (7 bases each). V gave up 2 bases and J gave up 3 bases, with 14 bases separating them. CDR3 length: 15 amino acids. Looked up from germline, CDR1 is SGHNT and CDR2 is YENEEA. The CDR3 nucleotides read TGTGCCAGCAGCTTAATGTCAGGGGGGGTCTACGAGCAGTACTTC. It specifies CASSLMSGGVYEQYF.

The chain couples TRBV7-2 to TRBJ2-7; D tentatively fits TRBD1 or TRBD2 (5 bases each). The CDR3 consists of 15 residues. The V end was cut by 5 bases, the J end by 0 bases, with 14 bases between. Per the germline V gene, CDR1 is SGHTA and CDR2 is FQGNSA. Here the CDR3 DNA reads TGTGCCAGCAGCCCGACGGGGCAGTTCTCCTACGAGCAGTACTTC. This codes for CASSPTGQFSYEQYF.

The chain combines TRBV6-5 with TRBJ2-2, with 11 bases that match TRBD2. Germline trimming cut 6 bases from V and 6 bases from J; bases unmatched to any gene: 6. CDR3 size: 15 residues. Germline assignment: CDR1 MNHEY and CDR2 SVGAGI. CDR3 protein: CASRASGGLAGELFF. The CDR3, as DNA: TGTGCCAGCAGGGCTAGCGGGGGGTTGGCCGGGGAGCTGTTTTTT.

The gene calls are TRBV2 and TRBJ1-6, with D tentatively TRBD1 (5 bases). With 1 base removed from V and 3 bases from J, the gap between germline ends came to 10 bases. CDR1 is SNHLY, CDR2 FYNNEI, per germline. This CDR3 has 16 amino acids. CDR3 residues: CASSEDWRGYNSPLHF. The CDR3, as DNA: TGTGCCAGCAGTGAAGACTGGAGGGGCTATAATTCACCCCTCCACTTT. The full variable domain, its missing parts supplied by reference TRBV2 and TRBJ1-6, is EPEVTQTPSHQVTQMGQEVILRCVPISNHLYFYWYRQILGQKVEFLVSFYNNEISEKSEIFDDQFSVERPDGSNFTLKIRSTKLEDSAMYFCASSEDWRGYNSPLHFGNGTRLTVT.

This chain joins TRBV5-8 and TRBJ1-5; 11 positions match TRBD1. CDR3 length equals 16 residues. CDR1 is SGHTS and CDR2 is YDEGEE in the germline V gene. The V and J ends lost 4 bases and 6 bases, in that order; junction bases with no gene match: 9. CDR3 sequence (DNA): TGTGCCAGCAGCCCTCGGACAGGGGGCACGGGTCAGCCCCAGCATTTT. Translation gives CASSPRTGGTGQPQHF.

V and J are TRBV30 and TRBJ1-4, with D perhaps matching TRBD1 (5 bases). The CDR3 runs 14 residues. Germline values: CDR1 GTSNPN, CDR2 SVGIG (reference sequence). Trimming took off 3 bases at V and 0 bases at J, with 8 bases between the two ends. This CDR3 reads CAWRTVATNEKLFF. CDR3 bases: TGTGCCTGGAGGACAGTTGCAACTAATGAAAAACTGTTTTTT. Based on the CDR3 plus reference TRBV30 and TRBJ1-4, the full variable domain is SQTIHQWPATLVQPVGSPLSLECTVEGTSNPNLYWYRQAAGRGLQLLFYSVGIGQISSEVPQNLSASRPQDRQFILSSKKLLLSDSGFYLCAWRTVATNEKLFFGSGTQLSVL.

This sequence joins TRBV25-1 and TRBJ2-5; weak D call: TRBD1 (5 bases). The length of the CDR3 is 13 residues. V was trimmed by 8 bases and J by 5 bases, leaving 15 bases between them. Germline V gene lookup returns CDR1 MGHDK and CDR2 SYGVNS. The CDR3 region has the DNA TGTGCCAGCCGTCAGGGTCTCGGTGAGACCCAGTACTTC. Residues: CASRQGLGETQYF. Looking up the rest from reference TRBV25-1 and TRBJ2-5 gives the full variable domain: EADIYQTPRYLVIGTGKKITLECSQTMGHDKMYWYQQDPGMELHLIHYSYGVNSTEKGDLSSESTVSRIRTEHFPLTLESARPSHTSQYLCASRQGLGETQYFGPGTRLLVL.

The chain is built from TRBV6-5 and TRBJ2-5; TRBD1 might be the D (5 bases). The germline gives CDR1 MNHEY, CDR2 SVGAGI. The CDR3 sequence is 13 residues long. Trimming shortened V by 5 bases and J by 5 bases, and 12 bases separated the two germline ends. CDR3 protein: CASSRSRAETQYF. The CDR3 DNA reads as TGTGCCAGCAGTCGTTCCAGGGCGGAGACCCAGTACTTC.